This T cell receptor beta chain originates from a study of blood T cell repertoires in COVID-19. Study-level information: The United States, Italy and Spain were the sources of the acute and convalescent COVID-19 samples.

This CDR3 is 18 amino acids long. The junction had 14 bases not matched to a gene; V was cut back by 4 bases and J by 2 bases. Germline CDR1 reads SGHKS; CDR2 reads YYEKEE (reference sequence). Repertoires were generated with immunoSEQ multiplex PCR, while TCRdb's copy carries only in-frame clones and drops some. This sample has 130,000 or so clones, with 85% to 90% found just once. The rearrangement uses TRBV5-5 and TRBJ2-1; 8 bases map to TRBD1. The sequenced sample was peripheral blood. This receptor was taken from a human donor in a cohort sampled during active COVID-19. Written as DNA, the CDR3 is TGTGCCAGCAGCCGGGGATTCCAACCGGGACAGGCCTACAATGAGCAGTTCTTC. This codes for CASSRGFQPGQAYNEQFF.